This T cell receptor (beta chain) was sequenced for a study of T cell responses to AZD1222 COVID-19 vaccine. With 3 bases removed from V and 0 bases from J, the gap between germline ends came to 14 bases. The CDR3 is 15 amino acids. Germline assignment: CDR1 DFQATT and CDR2 SNEGSKA (reference sequence). Assay: immunoSEQ multiplex PCR; the TCRdb copy retains only in-frame clones and omits some. The table includes around 46,000 clones, about 88% detected once. This chain connects TRBV20-1 to TRBJ1-2; no firm D call. The sequence was collected from an adult who received the AZD1222 COVID-19 vaccine. Source: peripheral blood, taken 28 days after the second AZD1222 dose. The CDR3 protein is CSASGWAQANYGYTF. CDR3 sequence (DNA): TGCAGTGCTAGTGGGTGGGCGCAAGCTAACTATGGCTACACCTTC.